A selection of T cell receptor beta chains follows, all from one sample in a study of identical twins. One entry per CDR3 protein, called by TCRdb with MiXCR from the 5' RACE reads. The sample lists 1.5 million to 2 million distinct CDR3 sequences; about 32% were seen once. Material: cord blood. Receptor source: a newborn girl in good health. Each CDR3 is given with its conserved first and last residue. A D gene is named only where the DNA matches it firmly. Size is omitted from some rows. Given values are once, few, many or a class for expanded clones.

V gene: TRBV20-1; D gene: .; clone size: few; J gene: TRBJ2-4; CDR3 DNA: TGCAGTGCTACAGACCCCGGGGTAGCCAAAAACATTCAGTACTTC; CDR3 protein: CSATDPGVAKNIQYF
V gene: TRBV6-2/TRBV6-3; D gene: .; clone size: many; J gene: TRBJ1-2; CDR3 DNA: TGTGCCAGCAGTTACTCCGGACAGATTTATGGCTACACCTTC; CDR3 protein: CASSYSGQIYGYTF
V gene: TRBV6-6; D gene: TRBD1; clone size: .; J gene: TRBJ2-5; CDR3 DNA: TGTGCCAGCAGTTACTGGGACAGGGGAGAGACCCAGTACTTC; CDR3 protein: CASSYWDRGETQYF
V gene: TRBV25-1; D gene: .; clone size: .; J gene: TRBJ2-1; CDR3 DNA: TGTGCCAGCAGTGAGTGGCGGGACCTTAATGAGCAGTTCTTC; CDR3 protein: CASSEWRDLNEQFF
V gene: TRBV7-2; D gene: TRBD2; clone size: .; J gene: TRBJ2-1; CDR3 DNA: TGTGCCAGCAGCATCGGACTAGCCCACTACAATGAGCAGTTCTTC; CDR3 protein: CASSIGLAHYNEQFF
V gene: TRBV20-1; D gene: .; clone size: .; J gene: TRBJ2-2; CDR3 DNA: TGCAGTGCTACCCATTCCACCGGGGAGCTGTTTTTT; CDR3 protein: CSATHSTGELFF
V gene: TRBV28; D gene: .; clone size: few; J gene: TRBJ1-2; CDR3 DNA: TGTGCCAGCAGTTTCCCCAGCAGGTTTAACTATGGCTACACCTTC; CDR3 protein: CASSFPSRFNYGYTF
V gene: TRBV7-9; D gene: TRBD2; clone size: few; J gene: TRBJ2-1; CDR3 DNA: TGTGCCAGCAGCTTTACTAGCGGGGCAAGCAATGAGCAGTTCTTC; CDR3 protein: CASSFTSGASNEQFF
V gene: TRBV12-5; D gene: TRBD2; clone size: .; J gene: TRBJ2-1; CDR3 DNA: TGTGCTAGTGGTTCCGGGACTAGCGGGATCTATGAGCAGTTCTTC; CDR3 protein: CASGSGTSGIYEQFF
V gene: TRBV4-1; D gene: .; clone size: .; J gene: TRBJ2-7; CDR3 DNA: TGCGCCAGCAGCCAATTTGGGGGGCTCTACGAGCAGTACTTC; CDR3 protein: CASSQFGGLYEQYF
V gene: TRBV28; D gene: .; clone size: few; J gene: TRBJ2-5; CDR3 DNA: TGTGCCAGCATGGGAGACCGTGTGGAGACCCAGTACTTC; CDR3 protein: CASMGDRVETQYF
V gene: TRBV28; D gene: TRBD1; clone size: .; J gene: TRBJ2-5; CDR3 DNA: TGTGCCAGCAGTTCGTCTAGGGGGCGAGAGACCCAGTACTTC; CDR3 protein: CASSSSRGRETQYF
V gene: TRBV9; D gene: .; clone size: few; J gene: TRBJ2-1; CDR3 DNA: TGTGCCAGCAGCGTAGATGGCGATGAGCAGTTCTTC; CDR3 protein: CASSVDGDEQFF
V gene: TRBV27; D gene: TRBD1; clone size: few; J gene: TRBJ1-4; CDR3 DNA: TGTGCCAGCAGTTTATTTCGACAGGGGGCAACTAATGAAAAACTGTTTTTT; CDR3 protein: CASSLFRQGATNEKLFF
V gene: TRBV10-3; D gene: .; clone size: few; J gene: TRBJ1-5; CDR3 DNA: TGTGCCATCAGTGAGTCGAACCAGAATCAGCCCCAGCATTTT; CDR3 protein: CAISESNQNQPQHF
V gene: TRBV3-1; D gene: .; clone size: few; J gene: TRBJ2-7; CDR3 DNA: TGTGCCAGCAGCCAAGATTACCGACTAGGGGGTCGAAACGAGCAGTACTTC; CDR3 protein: CASSQDYRLGGRNEQYF
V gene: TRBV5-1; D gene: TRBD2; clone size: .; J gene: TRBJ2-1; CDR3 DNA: TGCGCCAGCAGCTTGTTGTGGGAGGGCTTGAATGAGCAGTTCTTC; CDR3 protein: CASSLLWEGLNEQFF
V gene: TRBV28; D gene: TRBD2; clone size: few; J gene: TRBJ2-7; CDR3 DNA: TGTGCCAGCGACTCGGGAGGGTTCTACGAGCAGTACTTC; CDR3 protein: CASDSGGFYEQYF
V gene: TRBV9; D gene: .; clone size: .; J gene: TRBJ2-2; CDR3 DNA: TGTGCCAGCAGCGTAGCCCAACCAGGAACCGGGGAGCTGTTTTTT; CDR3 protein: CASSVAQPGTGELFF
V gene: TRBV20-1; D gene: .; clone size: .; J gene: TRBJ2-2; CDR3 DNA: TGCAGTGCACTCGGGGCGCAGGTCACCGGGGAGCTGTTTTTT; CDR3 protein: CSALGAQVTGELFF
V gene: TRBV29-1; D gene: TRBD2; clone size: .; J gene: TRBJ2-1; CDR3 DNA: TGCAGCGGCCAGCGGGGTTACAATGAGCAGTTCTTC; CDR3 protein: CSGQRGYNEQFF
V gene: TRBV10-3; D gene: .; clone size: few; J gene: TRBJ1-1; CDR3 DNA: TGTGCCATCAGTGACCAGGGAAACACTGAAGCTTTCTTT; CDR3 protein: CAISDQGNTEAFF
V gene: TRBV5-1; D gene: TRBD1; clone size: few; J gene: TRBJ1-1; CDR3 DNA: TGCGCCAGCAGCGGGGGACAGGCGACTGAAGCTTTCTTT; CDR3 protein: CASSGGQATEAFF
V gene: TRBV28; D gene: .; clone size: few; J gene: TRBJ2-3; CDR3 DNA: TGTGCCAGCAGTTTTGTGTCGGACAGTAGCACAGATACGCAGTATTTT; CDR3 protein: CASSFVSDSSTDTQYF
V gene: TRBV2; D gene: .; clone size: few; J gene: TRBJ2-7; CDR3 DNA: TGTGCCAGCAGTTTCCGACAGGATGACTTCTACGAGCAGTACTTC; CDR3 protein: CASSFRQDDFYEQYF
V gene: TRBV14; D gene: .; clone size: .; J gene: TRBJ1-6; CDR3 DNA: TGTGCCAGCAGCCAGTCATTTGGAGGGATTAATTCACCCCTCCACTTT; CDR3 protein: CASSQSFGGINSPLHF
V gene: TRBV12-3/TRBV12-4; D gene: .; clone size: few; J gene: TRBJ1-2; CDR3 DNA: TGTGCCAGCAGTGGGCAGAGGTCCTATGGCTACACCTTC; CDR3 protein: CASSGQRSYGYTF
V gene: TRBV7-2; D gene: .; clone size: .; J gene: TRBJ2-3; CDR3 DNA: TGTGCCAGCAGCTTAGCGCTGGAGTTCCGGAATACGCAGTATTTT; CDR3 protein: CASSLALEFRNTQYF
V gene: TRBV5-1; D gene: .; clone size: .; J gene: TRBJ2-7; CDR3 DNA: TGCGCCAGCAGCTTGGTGGCAGGGAGGACCGACGAGCAGTACTTC; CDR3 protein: CASSLVAGRTDEQYF
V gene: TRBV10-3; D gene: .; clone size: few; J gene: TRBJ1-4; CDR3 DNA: TGTGCCATCAGTGATCGGGGGAAGGCTAATGAAAAACTGTTTTTT; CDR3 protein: CAISDRGKANEKLFF
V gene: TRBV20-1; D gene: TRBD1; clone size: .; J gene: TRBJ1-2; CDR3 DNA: TGCAGTACTAGAGATAGTAGTAGGGGACAGGGGGCTCCTGGCTACACCTTC; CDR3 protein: CSTRDSSRGQGAPGYTF
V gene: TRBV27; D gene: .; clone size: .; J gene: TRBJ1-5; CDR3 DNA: TGTGCCGGTCCCGGGGCGGTGGTTCAGCCCCAGCATTTT; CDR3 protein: CAGPGAVVQPQHF
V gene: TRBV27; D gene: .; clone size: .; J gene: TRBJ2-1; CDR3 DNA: TGTGCCAGCAGTCCTCGGGAACGCTACAATGAGCAGTTCTTC; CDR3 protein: CASSPRERYNEQFF
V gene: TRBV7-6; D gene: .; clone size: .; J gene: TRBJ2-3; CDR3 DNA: TGTGCCAGCAGCCCAGTCACAGGCACAGATACGCAGTATTTT; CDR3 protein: CASSPVTGTDTQYF
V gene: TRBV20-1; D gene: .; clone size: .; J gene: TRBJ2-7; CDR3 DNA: TGCAGTGCTAGACCTGTGAAGGACTACGAGCAGTACTTC; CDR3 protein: CSARPVKDYEQYF
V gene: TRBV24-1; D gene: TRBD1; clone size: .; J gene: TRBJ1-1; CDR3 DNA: TGTGCCACCAGTGGGACAGGGGGCACTGAAGCTTTCTTT; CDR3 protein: CATSGTGGTEAFF
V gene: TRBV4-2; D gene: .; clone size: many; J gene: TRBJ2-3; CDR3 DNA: TGTGCCAGCAGCCAAGATTTTTCGGATACGCAGTATTTT; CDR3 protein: CASSQDFSDTQYF
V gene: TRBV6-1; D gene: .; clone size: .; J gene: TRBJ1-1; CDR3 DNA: TGTGCCAGCAGTGAAAACGCTGGGTTAGAAGCTTTCTTT; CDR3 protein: CASSENAGLEAFF
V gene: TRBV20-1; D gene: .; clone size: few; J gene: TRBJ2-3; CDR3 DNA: TGCAGTGCTGGGCCCGGGGCCCTGGCAGATACGCAGTATTTT; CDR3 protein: CSAGPGALADTQYF
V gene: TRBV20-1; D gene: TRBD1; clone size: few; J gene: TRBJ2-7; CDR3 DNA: TGCAGTGCTAGAGATTGGGGACAGGCTACCTACGAGCAGTACTTC; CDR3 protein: CSARDWGQATYEQYF
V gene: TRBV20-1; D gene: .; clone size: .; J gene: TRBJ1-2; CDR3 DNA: TGCAGTGCCCTCCCCCAACACAGGGTGCCGTGGGATGGCTACACCTTC; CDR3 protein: CSALPQHRVPWDGYTF
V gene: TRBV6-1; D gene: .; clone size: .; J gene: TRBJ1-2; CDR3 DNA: TGTGCCAGCAAGGTGTCGGGAGAGGATGGCTACACCTTC; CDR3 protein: CASKVSGEDGYTF
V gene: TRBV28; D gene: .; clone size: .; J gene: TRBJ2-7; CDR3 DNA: TGTGCCAGCAGTCCGAGCCGGGCCTACGAGCAGTACTTC; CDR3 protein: CASSPSRAYEQYF
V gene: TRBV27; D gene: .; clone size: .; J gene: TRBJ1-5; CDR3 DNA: TGTGCCAGCAATCCAAGGGGCAGTTATCAGCCCCAGCATTTT; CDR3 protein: CASNPRGSYQPQHF